The 15 T cell receptor beta chains in this list originate from one sample, sequenced in a study of T cells in Graves' hyperthyroidism and ophthalmopathy. There were TCR beta CDR3 regions amplified from RNA transcripts. The TCR CDR3 first-round RT-PCR relied on the HTBI primer set. MiXCR, applied by TCRdb to the multiplex PCR reads, yields one record per CDR3 protein. The sample has about 840,000 distinct CDR3 sequences; roughly 40% are singletons. Sequenced sample: blood. Receptors were obtained from a man aged 18 to 29 with Graves' hyperthyroidism.

In DNA, the CDR3 is TGCAGTGTCGCCCCCCGGGACCAGGCTTTCTACGAGCAGTACTTC. As protein: CSVAPRDQAFYEQYF. V gene TRBV20-1 combines with J gene TRBJ2-7; tentatively, D is TRBD1 or TRBD2 (5 bases each). Between the trimmed V and J ends, which lost 7 bases and 3 bases, there was a span of 22 bases. Looked up from germline, CDR1 is DFQATT and CDR2 is SNEGSKA (reference sequence). This CDR3 is built from 15 residues.

Many counts were recorded for this clonotype. V gene TRBV7-2 combines with J gene TRBJ1-4; D is unclear. The CDR3 consists of 14 residues. Per the germline V gene, CDR1 is SGHTA and CDR2 is FQGNSA. V dropped 2 bases and J dropped 7 bases, with 11 bases sitting between them. The CDR3: CASSLTREGEKLFF. The CDR3 DNA is TGTGCCAGCAGCTTAACCCGAGAGGGTGAAAAACTGTTTTTT.

This clonotype appeared many times. V gene TRBV7-2 combines with J gene TRBJ1-2, with D unresolved. With 5 bases removed from V and 8 bases from J, the gap between germline ends came to 15 bases. The germline V gene encodes CDR1 SGHTA and CDR2 FQGNSA. The CDR3 runs 13 residues. CDR3 DNA: TGTGCCAGCAGCATCCCCGGGGTAGAAGGCTACACCTTC. Its translation is CASSIPGVEGYTF.

At least ten counts were recorded for this clonotype. This chain uses TRBV29-1 with TRBJ2-5, with D unresolved. Trimming left V 5 bases short and J 1 base short, with 8 bases between. CDR3 size: 12 residues. The germline V gene encodes CDR1 SQVTM and CDR2 ANQGSEA. CDR3 DNA sequence: TGCAGCGTTCTAGTAGCCCAAGAGACCCAGTACTTC. Translated: CSVLVAQETQYF. Complete variable domain (other parts from reference TRBV29-1 and TRBJ2-5): SAVISQKPSRDICQRGTSLTIQCQVDSQVTMMFWYRQQPGQSLTLIATANQGSEATYESGFVIDKFPISRPNLTFSTLTVSNMSPEDSSIYLCSVLVAQETQYFGPGTRLLVL.

This clonotype has ten or more counts. The V and J genes are TRBV7-9 and TRBJ2-5; TRBD1 might be the D (5 bases). The CDR3 covers 13 residues. Germline CDR1 and CDR2: SEHNR and FQNEAQ (reference sequence). V was clipped by 4 bases and J by 2 bases, with 8 bases between them. CDR3 coding DNA: TGTGCCAGCAGCTGGGGCCCACAAGAGACCCAGTACTTC. Encoded protein: CASSWGPQETQYF.

As for this clonotype: Relative to the germline gene, one junction end is altered; a read error may explain this. V gene TRBV7-9 combines with J gene TRBJ2-7; 10 nucleotides match TRBD1. The CDR3 sequence is 13 residues long. Germline V gene sequence: CDR1 SEHNR, CDR2 FQNEAQ (reference sequence). The CDR3 DNA follows: TGTGTCAGCAGGACAGGGGGGGTCCACGAGCAGTACTTC. Translated: CVSRTGGVHEQYF.

This clonotype was found a few times. Its ends do not fully match the called genes, so a read error is possible. V usage is TRBV15 and J usage is TRBJ2-2; 8 bases map to TRBD1. CDR3 size: 10 residues. Germline V gene lookup returns CDR1 LNHNV and CDR2 YYDKDF (reference sequence). CDR3 region: CATSRDRDRF. The DNA for the CDR3 is TGTGCCACCAGCAGAGATCGGGACAGGTTT.

In this sample, this clonotype turned up many times. This chain connects TRBV7-2 to TRBJ2-7; D ambiguous. V was shortened by 3 bases and J by 0 bases, with 6 bases between the two germline ends. CDR1 and CDR2 (germline): SGHTA, FQGNSA. The CDR3 consists of 13 residues. CDR3 in amino acids: CASSFDNSYEQYF. CDR3 nucleotides: TGTGCCAGCAGCTTCGACAACTCCTACGAGCAGTACTTC. The full variable domain, with the rest looked up from reference TRBV7-2 and TRBJ2-7, is GAGVSQSPSNKVTEKGKDVELRCDPISGHTALYWYRQSLGQGLEFLIYFQGNSAPDKSGLPSDRFSAERTGGSVSTLTIQRTQQEDSAVYLCASSFDNSYEQYFGPGTRLTVT.

The rearrangement joins TRBV15 to TRBJ2-1; TRBD2 agrees at 7 bases. The V segment lost 0 bases and the J segment 1 base; nucleotides outside the gene matches: 3. The CDR3 is 16 amino acids. The germline V gene encodes CDR1 LNHNV and CDR2 YYDKDF (reference sequence). CDR3 DNA sequence: TGTGCCACCAGCAGAGATCTGGGGGGGTCCTACAATGAGCAGTTCTTC. It encodes CATSRDLGGSYNEQFF. Together with reference TRBV15 and TRBJ2-1, the CDR3 gives the full variable domain: DAMVIQNPRYQVTQFGKPVTLSCSQTLNHNVMYWYQQKSSQAPKLLFHYYDKDFNNEADTPDNFQSRRPNTSFCFLDIRSPGLGDTAMYLCATSRDLGGSYNEQFFGPGTRLTVL.

The chain recombines TRBV6-5 with TRBJ1-2; no definite D call. Germline-derived CDR1 and CDR2 are MNHEY and SVGAGI. The CDR3 loop spans 14 amino acids. Trimming cost V 6 bases and J 2 bases, with 13 bases left between them. The CDR3 region is CASSPSGKNYGYTF. DNA of the CDR3: TGTGCCAGCAGCCCTTCGGGCAAGAACTATGGCTACACCTTC.

On this clonotype: One end of the junction varies from germline; a read error may be responsible. The chain links TRBV10-2 to TRBJ2-7; 7 nucleotides match TRBD1. Germline CDR1 reads WSHSY; CDR2 reads SAAADI. The CDR3 is made up of 16 amino acids. The CDR3 sequence is CASSLPGQVFTYEQYF. The CDR3 region has the DNA TGTGCCAGCAGTTTACCCGGACAGGTCTTCACCTACGAGCAGTACTTC.

V usage is TRBV20-1 and J usage is TRBJ1-5; 8 nucleotides agree with TRBD1. Looked up from germline, CDR1 is DFQATT and CDR2 is SNEGSKA (reference sequence). After removal of 6 bases from V and 11 bases from J, the junction contained 12 bases not matched to a gene. CDR3 size: 13 residues. The CDR3 spells CSAIGQGVETQHF. The CDR3 region has the DNA TGCAGTGCCATCGGACAGGGCGTAGAGACCCAGCATTTT.

A word on this clonotype: Its ends do not fully match the called genes, so a read error is possible. The rearrangement uses TRBV7-2 and TRBJ2-7, with D unclear. CDR3 length: 16 residues. Per the germline V gene, CDR1 is SGHTA and CDR2 is FQGNSA. Written as DNA, the CDR3 is TGCGCCAGCAGCCAAGAACCCCCCCCCAGCTCCTACGAGCAGTACTTC. Amino acids: CASSQEPPPSSYEQYF.

This clonotype has ten or more counts. This chain links TRBV29-1 with TRBJ1-2, with D possibly matching TRBD1 (6 bases). V shed 7 bases and J shed 8 bases, with 14 bases lying between them. Looked up from germline, CDR1 is SQVTM and CDR2 is ANQGSEA. The CDR3 runs to 11 residues. CDR3 region: CSAEGGRGYTF. The CDR3 nucleotides read TGCAGCGCCGAGGGGGGTAGGGGCTACACCTTC.

This chain links TRBV2 with TRBJ2-7, with D possibly being TRBD1 or TRBD2 (5 bases each). CDR1 is SNHLY and CDR2 is FYNNEI in the germline V gene. The CDR3 extends over 12 amino acids. Trimming removed 5 bases at V and 8 bases at J, with 13 bases between. DNA of the CDR3: TGTGCCAGCAGTTCCGGGGCCGTCAAGCAGTACTTC. This encodes CASSSGAVKQYF.